The rows below give T cell receptor beta chains drawn from one sample of a study of blood T cell repertoires in COVID-19. TCRdb keeps only in-frame clones here, not all; method: immunoSEQ multiplex PCR. Of some 170,000 clones in the sample, 75% to 85% were seen once. Sequenced sample: peripheral blood. All receptors derive from a woman aged 35 to 49 with COVID-19, enrolled during active disease. The CDR3 runs from the conserved cysteine through the conserved F or W. The D gene is left open where the match is weak. Clone size is stated in some rows and not others, as once, few, many or a class when expanded.

TRBV19	once	18	TRBD1	TRBJ2-6	CASSSWTGATSGANVLTF	TGTGCCAGTAGTTCGTGGACAGGGGCCACCTCTGGGGCCAACGTCCTGACTTTC
TRBV3-1/TRBV3-2	.	15	TRBD2	TRBJ2-1	CASSQYRTSVTEQFF	TGTGCCAGCAGCCAATACAGGACTAGCGTCACTGAGCAGTTCTTC
TRBV6-1	.	16	TRBD2	TRBJ2-2	CASSEVGGGGTGELFF	TGTGCCAGCAGTGAAGTCGGCGGGGGTGGCACCGGGGAGCTGTTTTTT
TRBV27	.	14	TRBD1	TRBJ2-1	CATRQGSSYNEQFF	TGTGCCACCCGACAGGGGAGCTCCTACAATGAGCAGTTCTTC
TRBV5-4	once	15	TRBD1	TRBJ1-1	CASSPRQGASTEAFF	TGTGCCAGCAGCCCCAGGCAGGGGGCGAGCACTGAAGCTTTCTTT
TRBV19	.	12	.	TRBJ1-2	CASEGVRYGYTF	TGTGCCTCTGAAGGGGTGAGATATGGCTACACCTTC
TRBV28	once	14	.	TRBJ1-4	CASSSRGVYEKLFF	TGTGCCAGCAGTTCCAGGGGTGTTTATGAAAAACTGTTTTTT
TRBV15	.	14	.	TRBJ1-5	CATSREYSNQPQHF	TGTGCCACCAGCAGAGAATATAGCAATCAGCCCCAGCATTTT
TRBV5-4	few	14	.	TRBJ2-2	CASSLARATGELFF	TGTGCCAGCAGCTTGGCCAGGGCCACCGGGGAGCTGTTTTTT
TRBV7-3	.	16	TRBD1	TRBJ1-5	CASSSTLVRGNQPQHF	TGTGCCAGCAGCTCCACTTTGGTCAGGGGGAATCAGCCCCAGCATTTT
TRBV7-9	.	15	.	TRBJ1-2	CAIVQVGSSNYGYTF	TGTGCCATCGTTCAGGTCGGCAGCTCTAACTATGGCTACACCTTC
TRBV5-1	.	15	TRBD1	TRBJ1-5	CASSVTGASNQPQHF	TGCGCCAGCAGCGTGACAGGGGCAAGCAATCAGCCCCAGCATTTT
TRBV11-2	.	18	TRBD2	TRBJ2-3	CASSSMKRSAGVSDTQYF	TGTGCCAGCAGCTCAATGAAGAGATCCGCGGGAGTGTCAGATACGCAGTATTTT
TRBV5-4	.	11	.	TRBJ2-1	CASSTSYEQFF	TGTGCCAGCAGCACTAGCTATGAGCAGTTCTTC
TRBV27	.	13	.	TRBJ2-7	CASSQQGSYEQYF	TGTGCCAGCAGTCAACAGGGCTCCTACGAGCAGTACTTC
TRBV6-5	.	13	TRBD1	TRBJ1-2	CASRPTGERGYTF	TGTGCCAGCAGACCGACAGGGGAACGTGGCTACACCTTC